This T cell receptor beta chain is from a study of ipilimumab plus nivolumab after autologous stem cell transplantation. Study overall: A median of about eight nivolumab and 4 or 5 ipilimumab doses were given.

Patients got ipilimumab 1 mg/kg beginning 14 to 28 days post-transplant. V gave up 5 bases and J gave up 6 bases, with 16 bases separating them. The CDR3 consists of 14 residues. The V gene's germline CDR1 is MNHEY and CDR2 SVGAGI. Measured with immunoSEQ multiplex PCR; TCRdb has only the in-frame clones, and not every one. The sample has about 15,000 clones; 60% to 75% are singletons. The TCR originated in a male donor with primary mediastinal lymphoma. The chain is built from TRBV6-5 and TRBJ1-1; D may be TRBD1 (6 bases). Sample: PBMCs, taken in a trial of ipilimumab plus nivolumab as post-transplant consolidation. The CDR3 is CASSQSWGGPEAFF. CDR3 sequence (DNA): TGTGCCAGCAGTCAATCGTGGGGGGGGCCTGAAGCTTTCTTT.